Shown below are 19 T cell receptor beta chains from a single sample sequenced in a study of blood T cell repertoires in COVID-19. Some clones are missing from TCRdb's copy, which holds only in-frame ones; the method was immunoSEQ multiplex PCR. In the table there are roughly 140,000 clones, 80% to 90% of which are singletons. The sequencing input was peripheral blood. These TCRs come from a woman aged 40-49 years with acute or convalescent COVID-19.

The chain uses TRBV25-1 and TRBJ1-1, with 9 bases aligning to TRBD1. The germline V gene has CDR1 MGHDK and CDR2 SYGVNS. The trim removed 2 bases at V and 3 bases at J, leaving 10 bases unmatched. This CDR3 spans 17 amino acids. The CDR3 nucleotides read TGTGCCAGCAGTGAAGGGACAGGGATTTGGAAGTACACTGAAGCTTTCTTT. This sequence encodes CASSEGTGIWKYTEAFF.

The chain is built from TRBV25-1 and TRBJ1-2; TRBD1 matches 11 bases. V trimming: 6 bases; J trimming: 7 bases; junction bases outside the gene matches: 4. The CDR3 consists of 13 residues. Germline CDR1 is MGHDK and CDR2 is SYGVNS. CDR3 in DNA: TGTGCCAGCAGAGGACAGGGGGCAGGTGGCTACACCTTC. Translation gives CASRGQGAGGYTF.

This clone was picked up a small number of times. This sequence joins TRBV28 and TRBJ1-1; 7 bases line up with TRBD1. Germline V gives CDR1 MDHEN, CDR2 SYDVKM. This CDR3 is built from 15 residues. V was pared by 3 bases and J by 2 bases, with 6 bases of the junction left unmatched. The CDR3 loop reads CASSLLGQRNTEAFF. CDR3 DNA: TGTGCCAGCAGTTTGTTGGGACAGCGAAACACTGAAGCTTTCTTT.

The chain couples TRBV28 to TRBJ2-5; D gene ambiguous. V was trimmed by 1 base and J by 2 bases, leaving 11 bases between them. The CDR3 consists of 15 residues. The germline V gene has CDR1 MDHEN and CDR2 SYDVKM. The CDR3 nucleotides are TGTGCCAGCAGTTTATTGCTGGCAAATCAAGAGACCCAGTACTTC. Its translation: CASSLLLANQETQYF.

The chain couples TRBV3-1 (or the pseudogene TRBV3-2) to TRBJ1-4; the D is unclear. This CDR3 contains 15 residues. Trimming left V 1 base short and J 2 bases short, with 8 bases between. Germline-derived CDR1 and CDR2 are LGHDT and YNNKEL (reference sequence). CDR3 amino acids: CASSQAEQTNEKLFF. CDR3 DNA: TGTGCCAGCAGCCAAGCGGAACAGACTAATGAAAAACTGTTTTTT.

The CDR3 sequence: CASSVEAQREQYF. The CDR3 DNA sequence: TGTGCCAGCAGCGTAGAAGCGCAAAGGGAGCAGTACTTC. The chain couples TRBV9 to TRBJ2-7, with unresolved D. The length of the CDR3 is 13 residues. Germline V gene data show CDR1 as SGDLS and CDR2 as YYNGEE. Trimming took 0 bases from V and 7 from J, leaving 11 bases between them.

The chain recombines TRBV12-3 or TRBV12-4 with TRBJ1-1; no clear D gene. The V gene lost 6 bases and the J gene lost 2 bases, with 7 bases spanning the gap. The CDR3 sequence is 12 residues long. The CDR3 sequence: CASSTDNTEAFF. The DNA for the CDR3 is TGTGCCAGCAGCACAGATAACACTGAAGCTTTCTTT.

The DNA of the CDR3 is TGTGCCAGTGCCCGCTCCGGGGGCAATCAGCCCCAGCATTTT. Amino acids: CASARSGGNQPQHF. The genes are TRBV19 and TRBJ1-5; D remains ambiguous. Germline values: CDR1 LNHDA, CDR2 SQIVND (reference sequence). The CDR3 contains 14 residues. Between the trimmed V and J ends, which lost 8 bases and 2 bases, there was a span of 13 bases.

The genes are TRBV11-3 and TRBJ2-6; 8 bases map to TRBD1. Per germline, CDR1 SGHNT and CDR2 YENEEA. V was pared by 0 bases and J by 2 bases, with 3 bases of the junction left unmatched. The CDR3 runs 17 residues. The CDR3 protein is CASSLDQGAPGANVLTF. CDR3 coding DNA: TGTGCCAGCAGCTTAGATCAGGGGGCGCCTGGGGCCAACGTCCTGACTTTC.

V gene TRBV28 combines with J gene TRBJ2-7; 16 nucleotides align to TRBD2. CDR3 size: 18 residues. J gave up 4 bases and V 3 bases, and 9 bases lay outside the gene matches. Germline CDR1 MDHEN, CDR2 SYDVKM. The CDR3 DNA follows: TGTGCCAGCAGTTTGCCCGGGACTAGCGGGAGGGTGGGGTACGAGCAGTACTTC. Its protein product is CASSLPGTSGRVGYEQYF.

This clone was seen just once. The CDR3 protein is CASSQEGTGGDYGYTF. In DNA, the CDR3 is TGTGCCAGCAGCCAAGAAGGGACAGGGGGTGACTATGGCTACACCTTC. The chain combines TRBV4-2 with TRBJ1-2, with 11 bases that match TRBD1. CDR1 and CDR2 (germline): LGHNA, YNFKEQ. Unmatched junction bases numbered 3, after V lost 0 bases and J lost 3 bases. This CDR3 has 16 residues.

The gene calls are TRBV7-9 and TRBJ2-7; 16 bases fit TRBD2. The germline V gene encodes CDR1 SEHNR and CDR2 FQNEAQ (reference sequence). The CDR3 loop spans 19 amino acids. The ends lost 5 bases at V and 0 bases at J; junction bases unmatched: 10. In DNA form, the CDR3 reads TGTGCCAGCAGCCCCATGGGACTAGCGGGAGGGTATAGCTCCTACGAGCAGTACTTC. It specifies CASSPMGLAGGYSSYEQYF.

The CDR3 nucleotides read TGTGCCACCCGGGTTGCTTTAAGAGGGACTGAAGCTTTCTTT. Protein sequence: CATRVALRGTEAFF. This chain uses TRBV10-3 with TRBJ1-1; D remains ambiguous. Germline V gene sequence: CDR1 ENHRY, CDR2 SYGVKD. The CDR3 contains 14 residues. The V end lost 10 bases, the J end lost 5 bases, and 20 bases lay between the germline ends.

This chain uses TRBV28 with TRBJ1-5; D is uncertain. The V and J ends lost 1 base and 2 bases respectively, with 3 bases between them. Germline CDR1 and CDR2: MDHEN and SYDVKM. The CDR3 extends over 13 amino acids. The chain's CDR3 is CASSLLGNQPQHF. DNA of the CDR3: TGTGCCAGCAGTTTATTAGGCAATCAGCCCCAGCATTTT.

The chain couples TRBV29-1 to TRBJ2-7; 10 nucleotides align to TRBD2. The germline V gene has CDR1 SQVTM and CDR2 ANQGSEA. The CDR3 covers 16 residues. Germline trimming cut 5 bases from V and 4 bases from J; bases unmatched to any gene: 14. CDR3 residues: CSVYLSSGSLFYEQYF. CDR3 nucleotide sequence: TGCAGCGTTTATTTGTCTAGCGGGAGCCTTTTTTACGAGCAGTACTTC.

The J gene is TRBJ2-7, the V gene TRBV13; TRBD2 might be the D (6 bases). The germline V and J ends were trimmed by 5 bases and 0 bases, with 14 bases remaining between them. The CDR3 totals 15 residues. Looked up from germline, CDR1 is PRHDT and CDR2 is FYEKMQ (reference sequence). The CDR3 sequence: CASSPWAGPSYEQYF. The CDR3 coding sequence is TGTGCCAGCAGCCCTTGGGCGGGGCCCTCCTACGAGCAGTACTTC.

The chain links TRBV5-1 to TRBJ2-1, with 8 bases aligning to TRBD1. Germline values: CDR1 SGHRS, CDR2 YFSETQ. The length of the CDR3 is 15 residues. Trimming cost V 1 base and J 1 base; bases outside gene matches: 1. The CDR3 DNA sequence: TGCGCCAGCAGCTTGACAGGGGGGTCCTACAATGAGCAGTTCTTC. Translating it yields CASSLTGGSYNEQFF.

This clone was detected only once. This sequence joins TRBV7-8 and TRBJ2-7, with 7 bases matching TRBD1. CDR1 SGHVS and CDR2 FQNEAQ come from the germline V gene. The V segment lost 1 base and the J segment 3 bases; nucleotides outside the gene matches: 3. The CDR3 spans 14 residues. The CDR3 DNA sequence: TGTGCCAGCAGCTTAGGTAACAGGGGCTACGAGCAGTACTTC. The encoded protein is CASSLGNRGYEQYF.

CDR3 bases: TGTGCCAGCAGCTCTGTCCCGGGACAGGCCCAGCCCCAGCATTTT. Protein: CASSSVPGQAQPQHF. This rearrangement joins TRBV7-6 to TRBJ1-5; 8 nucleotides align to TRBD1. Trimming removed 4 bases from V and 7 bases from J; junction bases left unmatched: 9. The CDR3 sequence is 15 residues long. CDR1 and CDR2 from the germline V gene are SGHVS and FNYEAQ.